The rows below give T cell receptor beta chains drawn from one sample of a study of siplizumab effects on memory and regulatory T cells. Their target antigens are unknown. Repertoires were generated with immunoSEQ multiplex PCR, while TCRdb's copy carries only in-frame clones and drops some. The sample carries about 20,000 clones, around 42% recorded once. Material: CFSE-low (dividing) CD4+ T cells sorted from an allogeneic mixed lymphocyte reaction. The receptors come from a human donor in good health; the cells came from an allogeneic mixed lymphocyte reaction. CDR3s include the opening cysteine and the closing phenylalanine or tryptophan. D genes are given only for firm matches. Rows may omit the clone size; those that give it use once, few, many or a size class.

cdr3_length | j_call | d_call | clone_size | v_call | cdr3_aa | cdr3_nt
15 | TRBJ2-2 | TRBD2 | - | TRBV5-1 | CASSALAGAVGELFF | TGCGCCAGCAGCGCCCTAGCGGGGGCGGTCGGGGAGCTGTTTTTT
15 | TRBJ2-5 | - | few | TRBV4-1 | CASSQYLDRGETQYF | TGCGCCAGCAGCCAATACCTGGACCGGGGGGAGACCCAGTACTTC
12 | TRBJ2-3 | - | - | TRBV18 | CASSPVTDTQYF | TGTGCCAGCTCACCAGTCACAGATACGCAGTATTTT
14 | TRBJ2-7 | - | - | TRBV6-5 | CASNPAGEAFEQYF | TGTGCCAGCAACCCGGCAGGGGAAGCCTTCGAGCAGTACTTC
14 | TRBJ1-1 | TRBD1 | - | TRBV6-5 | CASKKNRGNTEAFF | TGTGCCAGCAAAAAAAACAGGGGGAACACTGAAGCTTTCTTT
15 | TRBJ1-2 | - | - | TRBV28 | CASSRKRAGNYGYTF | TGTGCCAGCAGTCGCAAAAGGGCCGGGAACTATGGCTACACCTTC
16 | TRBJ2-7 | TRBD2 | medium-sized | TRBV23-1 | CASSPTLAGDPYEQYF | TGCGCCAGCAGTCCTACCCTAGCGGGGGACCCCTACGAGCAGTACTTC
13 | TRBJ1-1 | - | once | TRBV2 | CASCPQGGTEAFF | TGTGCCAGCTGCCCTCAGGGTGGGACTGAAGCTTTCTTT
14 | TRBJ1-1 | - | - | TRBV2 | CASSELVRDTEAFF | TGTGCCAGCAGTGAACTTGTGAGGGACACTGAAGCTTTCTTT
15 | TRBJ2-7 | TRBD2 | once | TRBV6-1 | CASRTGTSGDYEQYF | TGTGCCAGCAGGACCGGGACTAGCGGAGACTACGAGCAGTACTTC
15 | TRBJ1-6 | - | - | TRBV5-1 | CASRQGLGFRSPLHF | TGCGCCAGCAGGCAGGGGCTGGGGTTTCGGTCACCCCTCCACTTT
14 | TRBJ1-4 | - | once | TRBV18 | CASSPTHANEKLFF | TGTGCCAGCTCACCAACCCATGCTAATGAAAAACTGTTTTTT
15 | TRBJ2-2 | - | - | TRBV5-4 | CASSLRQDGGGELFF | TGTGCCAGCAGTCTCAGACAGGACGGCGGCGGGGAGCTGTTTTTT
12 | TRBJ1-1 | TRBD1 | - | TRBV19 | CARPTGGPEAFF | TGTGCCAGACCGACAGGGGGACCTGAAGCTTTCTTT
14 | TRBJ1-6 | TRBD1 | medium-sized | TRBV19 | CASSIGTGTTPLHF | TGTGCCAGTAGTATTGGGACAGGGACTACACCCCTCCACTTT
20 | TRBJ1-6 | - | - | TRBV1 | CTSSQGRDRGPRADNSPLHF | TGCACCAGCAGCCAAGGCCGGGACAGGGGCCCCAGGGCTGATAATTCACCCCTCCACTTT
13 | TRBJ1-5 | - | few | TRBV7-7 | CASAVGPNQPQHF | TGTGCCAGCGCCGTGGGTCCCAATCAGCCCCAGCATTTT
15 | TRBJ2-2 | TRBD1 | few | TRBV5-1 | CASSLGTGSTGELFF | TGCGCCAGCAGCTTGGGGACAGGGAGCACCGGGGAGCTGTTTTTT
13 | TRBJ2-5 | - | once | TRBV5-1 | CASKQGNQETQYF | TGCGCCAGCAAACAGGGTAATCAAGAGACCCAGTACTTC
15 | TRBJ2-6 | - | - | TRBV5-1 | CASSVRDGQANVLTF | TGCGCCAGCAGCGTTCGGGACGGACAAGCCAACGTCCTGACTTTC
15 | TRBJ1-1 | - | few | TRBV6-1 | CASSEYFGVYTEAFF | TGTGCCAGCAGTGAATACTTCGGGGTCTACACTGAAGCTTTCTTT
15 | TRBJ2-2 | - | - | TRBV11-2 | CASSSFGLNTGELFF | TGTGCCAGCAGCTCCTTCGGCCTCAACACCGGGGAGCTGTTTTTT
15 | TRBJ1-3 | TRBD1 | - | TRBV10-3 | CAIMGTGDSGNTIYF | TGTGCCATCATGGGGACAGGGGACTCTGGAAACACCATATATTTT
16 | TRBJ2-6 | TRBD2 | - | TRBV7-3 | CASSLTSGSGANVLTF | TGTGCCAGCAGCCTGACTAGCGGCTCTGGGGCCAACGTCCTGACTTTC
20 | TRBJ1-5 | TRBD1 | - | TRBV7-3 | CASSLGKIGQALLSGQPQHF | TGTGCCAGCAGCTTAGGGAAGATCGGACAGGCTCTTTTATCTGGCCAGCCCCAGCATTTT
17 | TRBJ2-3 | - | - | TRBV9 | CASSVVGGVADTDTQYF | TGTGCCAGCAGCGTAGTGGGCGGGGTAGCGGACACAGATACGCAGTATTTT
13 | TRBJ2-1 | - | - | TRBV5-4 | CASSLVSGNEQFF | TGTGCCAGCAGCTTGGTATCCGGGAATGAGCAGTTCTTC
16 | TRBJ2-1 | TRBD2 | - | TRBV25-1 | CASNPTLAGDLTEQFF | TGTGCCAGCAACCCTACCCTAGCGGGGGACCTAACGGAGCAGTTCTTC
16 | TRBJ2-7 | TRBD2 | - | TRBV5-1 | CASSLGTSGGTGEQYF | TGCGCCAGCAGCTTGGGGACTAGCGGGGGGACGGGGGAGCAGTACTTC
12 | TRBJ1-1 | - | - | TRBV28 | CASSPTYTEAFF | TGTGCCAGCAGCCCCACGTACACTGAAGCTTTCTTT
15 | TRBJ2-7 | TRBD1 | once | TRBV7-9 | CASSRTGGDSYEQYF | TGTGCCAGCAGCCGTACAGGGGGTGATTCCTACGAGCAGTACTTC
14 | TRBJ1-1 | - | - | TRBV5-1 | CASSLGPSNTEAFF | TGCGCCAGCAGCTTGGGACCGTCGAACACTGAAGCTTTCTTT
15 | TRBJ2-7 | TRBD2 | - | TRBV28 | CASSSHLAGAYEQYF | TGTGCCAGCAGTTCCCACCTAGCGGGAGCATACGAGCAGTACTTC
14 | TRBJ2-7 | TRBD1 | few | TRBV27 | CASSYRDRGYEQYF | TGTGCCAGCAGTTACCGGGACAGGGGTTACGAGCAGTACTTC
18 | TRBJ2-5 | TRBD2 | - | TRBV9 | CASSVEGLAGVSWETQYF | TGTGCCAGCAGCGTAGAGGGACTAGCGGGCGTAAGCTGGGAGACCCAGTACTTC
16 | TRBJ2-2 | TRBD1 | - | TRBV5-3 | CANYDRDRGDTGELFF | TGTGCCAACTACGACCGGGACAGGGGGGATACCGGGGAGCTGTTTTTT
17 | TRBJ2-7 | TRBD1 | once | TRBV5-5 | CASSSLAFTGAGYEQYF | TGTGCCAGCAGCTCATTGGCGTTTACAGGGGCAGGATACGAGCAGTACTTC
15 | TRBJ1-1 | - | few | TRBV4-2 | CASSQVSRLNTEAFF | TGTGCCAGCAGCCAAGTTTCCCGGTTGAACACTGAAGCTTTCTTT
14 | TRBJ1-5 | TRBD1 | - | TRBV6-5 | CASSYSGTGQPQHF | TGTGCCAGCAGTTACTCAGGGACAGGCCAGCCCCAGCATTTT
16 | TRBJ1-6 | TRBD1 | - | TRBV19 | CASSPTGIFDNSPLHF | TGTGCCAGTAGTCCGACAGGGATATTCGATAATTCACCCCTCCACTTT
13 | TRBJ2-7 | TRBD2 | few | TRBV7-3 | CASSLAGGYEQYF | TGTGCCAGCAGCTTGGCGGGGGGCTACGAGCAGTACTTC
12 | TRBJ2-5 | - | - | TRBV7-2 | CASSLYAETQYF | TGTGCCAGCAGCTTATACGCGGAGACCCAGTACTTC
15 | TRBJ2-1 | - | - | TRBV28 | CASTIPGGPYNEQFF | TGTGCCAGCACAATCCCCGGGGGGCCCTACAATGAGCAGTTCTTC
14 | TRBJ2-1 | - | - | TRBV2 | CASSFSSSYNEQFF | TGTGCCAGCAGTTTTTCTAGCTCCTACAATGAGCAGTTCTTC
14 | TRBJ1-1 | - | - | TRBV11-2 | CASSFWRENTEAFF | TGTGCCAGCAGCTTTTGGCGGGAGAACACTGAAGCTTTCTTT
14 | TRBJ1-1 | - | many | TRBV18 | CASSPLGGNTEAFF | TGTGCCAGCTCACCACTCGGGGGTAACACTGAAGCTTTCTTT
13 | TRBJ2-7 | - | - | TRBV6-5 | CASRKPGTYEQYF | TGTGCCAGCCGCAAGCCAGGAACCTACGAGCAGTACTTC
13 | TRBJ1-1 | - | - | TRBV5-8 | CAGSLARNTEAFF | TGTGCCGGCAGCTTGGCCAGGAACACTGAAGCTTTCTTT
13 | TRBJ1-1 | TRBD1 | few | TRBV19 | CASSEIRGTEAFF | TGTGCCAGTAGTGAAATCAGGGGGACTGAAGCTTTCTTT
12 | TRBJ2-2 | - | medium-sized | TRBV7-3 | CASSLSEGELFF | TGTGCCAGCAGCTTGTCAGAAGGGGAGCTGTTTTTT
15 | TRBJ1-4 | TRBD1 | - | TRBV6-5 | CASSLGTGGGEKLFF | TGTGCCAGCAGTCTTGGGACAGGGGGCGGCGAAAAACTGTTTTTT
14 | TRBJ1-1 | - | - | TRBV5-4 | CASSLAWGRTEAFF | TGTGCCAGCAGCTTGGCCTGGGGTCGCACTGAAGCTTTCTTT